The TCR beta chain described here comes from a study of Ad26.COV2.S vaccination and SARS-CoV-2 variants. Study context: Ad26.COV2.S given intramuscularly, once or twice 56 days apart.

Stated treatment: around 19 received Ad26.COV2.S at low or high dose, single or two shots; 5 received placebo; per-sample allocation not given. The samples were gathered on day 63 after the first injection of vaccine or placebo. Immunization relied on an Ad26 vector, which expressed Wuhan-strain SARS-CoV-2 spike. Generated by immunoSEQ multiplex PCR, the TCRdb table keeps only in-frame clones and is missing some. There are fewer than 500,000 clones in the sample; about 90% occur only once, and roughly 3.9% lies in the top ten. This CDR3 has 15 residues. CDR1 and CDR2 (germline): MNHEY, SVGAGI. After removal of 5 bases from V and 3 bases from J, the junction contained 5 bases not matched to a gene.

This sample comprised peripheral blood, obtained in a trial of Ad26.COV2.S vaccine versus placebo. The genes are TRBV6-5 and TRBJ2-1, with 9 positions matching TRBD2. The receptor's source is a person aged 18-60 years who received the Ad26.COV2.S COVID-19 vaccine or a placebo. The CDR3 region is CASSHQTSGYNEQFF. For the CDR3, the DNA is TGTGCCAGCAGTCATCAGACTAGCGGCTACAATGAGCAGTTCTTC.